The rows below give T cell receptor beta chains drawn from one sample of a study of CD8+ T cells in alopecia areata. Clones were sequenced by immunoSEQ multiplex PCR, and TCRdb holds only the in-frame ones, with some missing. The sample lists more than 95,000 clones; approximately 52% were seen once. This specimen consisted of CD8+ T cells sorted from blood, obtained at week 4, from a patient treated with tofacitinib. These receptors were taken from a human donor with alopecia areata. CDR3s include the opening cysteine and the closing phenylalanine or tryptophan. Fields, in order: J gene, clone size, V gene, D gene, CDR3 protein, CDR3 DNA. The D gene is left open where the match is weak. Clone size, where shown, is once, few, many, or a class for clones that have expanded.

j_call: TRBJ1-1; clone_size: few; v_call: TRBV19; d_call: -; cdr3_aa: CASSYGVTEAFF; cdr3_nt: TGTGCCAGTAGCTACGGGGTCACTGAAGCTTTCTTT
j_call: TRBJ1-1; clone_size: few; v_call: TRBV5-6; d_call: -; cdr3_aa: CASTDGQTLMNTEAFF; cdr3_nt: TGTGCCAGCACGGACGGACAGACCTTAATGAACACTGAAGCTTTCTTT
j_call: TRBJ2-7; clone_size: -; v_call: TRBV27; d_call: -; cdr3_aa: CASSPIMGGAYEQYF; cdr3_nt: TGTGCCAGCAGTCCTATAATGGGCGGAGCCTACGAGCAGTACTTC
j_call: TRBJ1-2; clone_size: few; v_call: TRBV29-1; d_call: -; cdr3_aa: CSVVDDYGYTF; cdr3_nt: TGCAGCGTCGTCGACGATTATGGCTACACCTTC
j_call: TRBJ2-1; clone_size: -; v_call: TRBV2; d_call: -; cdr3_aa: CASSEGWEGDEQFF; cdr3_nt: TGTGCCAGCAGTGAAGGCTGGGAGGGGGATGAGCAGTTCTTC
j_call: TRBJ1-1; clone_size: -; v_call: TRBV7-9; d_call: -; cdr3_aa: CASSLPSPPEAFF; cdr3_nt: TGTGCCAGCAGCCTACCCAGTCCCCCGGAAGCTTTCTTT
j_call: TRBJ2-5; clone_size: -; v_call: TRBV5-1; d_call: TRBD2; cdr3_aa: CASSLDTSGDLIQETQYF; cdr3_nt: TGCGCCAGCAGCTTGGATACTAGCGGGGACCTAATTCAAGAGACCCAGTACTTC
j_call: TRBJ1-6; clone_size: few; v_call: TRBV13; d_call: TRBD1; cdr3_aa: CASSFTDRDNSPLHF; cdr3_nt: TGTGCCAGCAGCTTCACGGACAGGGACAATTCACCCCTCCACTTT
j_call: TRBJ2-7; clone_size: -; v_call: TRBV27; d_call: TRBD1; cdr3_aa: CASRLTGDHEQYF; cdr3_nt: TGTGCCAGCCGCCTTACAGGGGACCACGAGCAGTACTTC
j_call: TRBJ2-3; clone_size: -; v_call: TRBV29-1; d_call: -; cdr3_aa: CSVEGGTVSLDTQYF; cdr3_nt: TGCAGCGTTGAAGGCGGGACAGTCAGTTTGGATACGCAGTATTTT
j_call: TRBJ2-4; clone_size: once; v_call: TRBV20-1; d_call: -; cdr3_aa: CSARGTFQYF; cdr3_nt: TGCAGTGCTAGAGGAACATTTCAGTACTTC
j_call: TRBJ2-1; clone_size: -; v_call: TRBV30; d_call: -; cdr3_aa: CAWSVGPRGVNEQFF; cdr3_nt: TGTGCCTGGAGTGTCGGACCCAGAGGGGTAAATGAGCAGTTCTTC
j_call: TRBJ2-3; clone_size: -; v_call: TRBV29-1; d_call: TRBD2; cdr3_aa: CSVNSGGANTQYF; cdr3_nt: TGCAGCGTTAATAGCGGGGGGGCAAATACGCAGTATTTT
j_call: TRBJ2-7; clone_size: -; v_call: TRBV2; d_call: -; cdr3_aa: CASSEVGPRSYEQYF; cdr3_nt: TGTGCCAGCAGTGAGGTGGGCCCTCGCTCCTACGAGCAGTACTTC
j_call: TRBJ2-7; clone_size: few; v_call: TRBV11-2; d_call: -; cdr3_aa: CASSIYAGTGYEQYF; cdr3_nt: TGTGCCAGCAGCATCTACGCCGGGACGGGCTACGAGCAGTACTTC
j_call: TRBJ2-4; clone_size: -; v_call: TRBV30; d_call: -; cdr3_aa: CAWNLPRNTKNIQYF; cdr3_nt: TGTGCCTGGAACCTACCCAGGAATACCAAAAACATTCAGTACTTC
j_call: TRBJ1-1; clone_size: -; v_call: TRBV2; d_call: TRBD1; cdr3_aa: CASRQPDRAGEAFF; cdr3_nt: TGTGCCAGCAGACAACCGGACAGGGCGGGTGAAGCTTTCTTT
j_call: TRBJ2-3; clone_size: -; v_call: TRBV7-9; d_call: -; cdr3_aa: CASSPRDTQYF; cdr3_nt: TGTGCCAGCAGCCCCCGGGATACGCAGTATTTT
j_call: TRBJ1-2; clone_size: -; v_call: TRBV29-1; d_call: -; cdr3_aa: CSVSGTLEANYGYTF; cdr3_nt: TGCAGCGTTAGCGGGACATTGGAGGCTAACTATGGCTACACCTTC
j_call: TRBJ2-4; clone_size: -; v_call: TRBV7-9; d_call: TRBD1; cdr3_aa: CASSDNRGIQYF; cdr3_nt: TGTGCCAGCAGCGATAACAGGGGAATTCAGTACTTC
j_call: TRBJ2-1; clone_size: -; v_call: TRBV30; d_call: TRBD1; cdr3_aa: CASDRVQVEQFF; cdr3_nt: TGTGCCTCAGACAGGGTTCAGGTTGAGCAGTTCTTC
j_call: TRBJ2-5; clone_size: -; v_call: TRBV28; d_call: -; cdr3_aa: CASSLVQETQYF; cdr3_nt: TGTGCCAGCAGTTTGGTCCAAGAGACCCAGTACTTC
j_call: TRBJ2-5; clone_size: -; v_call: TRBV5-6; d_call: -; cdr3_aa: CASSLVGPVETQYF; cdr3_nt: TGTGCCAGCAGCTTAGTGGGACCAGTAGAGACCCAGTACTTC
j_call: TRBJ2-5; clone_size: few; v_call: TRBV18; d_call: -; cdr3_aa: CASSPRTTQETQYF; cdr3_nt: TGTGCCAGCTCACCGAGGACCACCCAAGAGACCCAGTACTTC
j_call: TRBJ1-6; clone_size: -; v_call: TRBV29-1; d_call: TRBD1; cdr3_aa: CSAGTGDNSPLHF; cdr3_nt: TGCAGCGCAGGCACAGGGGACAATTCACCCCTCCACTTT
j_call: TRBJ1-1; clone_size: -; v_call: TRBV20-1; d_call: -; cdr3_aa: CSARENTEAFF; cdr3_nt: TGCAGTGCTAGAGAAAACACTGAAGCTTTCTTT
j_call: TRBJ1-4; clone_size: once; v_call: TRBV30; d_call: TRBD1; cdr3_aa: CAWRDRGSEKLFF; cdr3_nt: TGTGCCTGGAGGGACAGGGGCAGTGAAAAACTGTTTTTT
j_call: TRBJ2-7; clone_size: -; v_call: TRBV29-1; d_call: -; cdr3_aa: CSVVSSRSYEQYF; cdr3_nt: TGCAGCGTTGTTAGCAGCCGAAGCTACGAGCAGTACTTC
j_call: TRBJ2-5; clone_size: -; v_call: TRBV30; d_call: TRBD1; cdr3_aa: CAWREGQGSLETQYF; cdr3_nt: TGTGCCTGGAGGGAGGGACAGGGGTCCTTGGAGACCCAGTACTTC
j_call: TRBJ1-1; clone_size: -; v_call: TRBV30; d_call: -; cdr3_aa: CAWVPLEAFF; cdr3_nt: TGTGCCTGGGTGCCCCTTGAAGCTTTCTTT
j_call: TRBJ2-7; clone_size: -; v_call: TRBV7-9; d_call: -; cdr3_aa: CASTPFQYF; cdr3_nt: TGTGCCAGCACCCCCTTCCAGTACTTC
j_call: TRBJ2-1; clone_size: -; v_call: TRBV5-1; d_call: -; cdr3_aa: CASKSGDNEQFF; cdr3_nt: TGCGCCAGCAAGTCAGGGGACAATGAGCAGTTCTTC
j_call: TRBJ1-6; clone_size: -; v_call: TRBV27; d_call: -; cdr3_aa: CASSLDGAYNSPLHF; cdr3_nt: TGTGCCAGCAGTTTAGACGGGGCCTATAATTCACCCCTCCACTTT
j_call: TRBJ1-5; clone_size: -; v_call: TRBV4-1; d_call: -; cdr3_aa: CASSQWSYQPQHF; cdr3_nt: TGCGCCAGCAGCCAGTGGTCCTATCAGCCCCAGCATTTT
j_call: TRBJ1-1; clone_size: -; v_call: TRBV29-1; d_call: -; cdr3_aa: CSVEDPYGTSLEAFF; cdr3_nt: TGCAGCGTTGAAGATCCTTACGGGACCAGTCTTGAAGCTTTCTTT
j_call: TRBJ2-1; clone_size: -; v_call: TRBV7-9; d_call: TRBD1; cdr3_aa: CASSPSRDRGLDEQFF; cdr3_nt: TGTGCCAGCAGCCCGAGCCGGGACAGGGGGCTTGATGAGCAGTTCTTC
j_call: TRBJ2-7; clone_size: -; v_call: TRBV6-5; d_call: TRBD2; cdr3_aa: CASSLGLAGAYEQYF; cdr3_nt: TGTGCCAGCAGCCTCGGACTAGCGGGGGCCTACGAGCAGTACTTC
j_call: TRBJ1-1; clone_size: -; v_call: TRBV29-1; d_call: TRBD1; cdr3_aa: CSVHPIRGPGTEAFF; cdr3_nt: TGCAGCGTTCATCCTATCAGGGGGCCTGGTACTGAAGCTTTCTTT
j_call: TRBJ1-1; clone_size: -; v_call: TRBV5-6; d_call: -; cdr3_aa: CASSRPDHGTEAFF; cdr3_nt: TGTGCCAGCAGCAGGCCGGACCACGGCACTGAAGCTTTCTTT
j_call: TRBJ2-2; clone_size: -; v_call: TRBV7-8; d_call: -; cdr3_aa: CASSPVWQGSNTGELFF; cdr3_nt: TGTGCCAGCAGTCCCGTGTGGCAGGGAAGTAACACCGGGGAGCTGTTTTTT
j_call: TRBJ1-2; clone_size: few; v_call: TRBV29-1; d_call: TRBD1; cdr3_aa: CSVEGTGGPNYGYTF; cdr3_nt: TGCAGCGTTGAAGGGACAGGTGGGCCCAACTATGGCTACACCTTC
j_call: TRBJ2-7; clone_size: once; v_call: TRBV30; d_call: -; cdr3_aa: CAWSVLGISKSYEQYF; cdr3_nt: TGTGCCTGGAGTGTACTCGGGATCTCGAAATCCTACGAGCAGTACTTC
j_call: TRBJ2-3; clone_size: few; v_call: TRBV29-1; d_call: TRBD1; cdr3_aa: CSVEGRGRTDTQYF; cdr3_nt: TGCAGCGTTGAAGGCAGGGGGCGTACAGATACGCAGTATTTT
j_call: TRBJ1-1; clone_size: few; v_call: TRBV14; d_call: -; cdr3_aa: CASSQDYPNTEAFF; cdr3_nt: TGTGCCAGCAGCCAAGATTACCCGAACACTGAAGCTTTCTTT
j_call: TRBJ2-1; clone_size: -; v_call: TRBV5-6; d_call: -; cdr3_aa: CASTRDNEQFF; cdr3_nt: TGTGCCAGCACCCGAGACAATGAGCAGTTCTTC
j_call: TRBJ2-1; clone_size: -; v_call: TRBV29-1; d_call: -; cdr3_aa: CSVDGGNEQFF; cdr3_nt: TGCAGCGTCGACGGAGGAAATGAGCAGTTCTTC
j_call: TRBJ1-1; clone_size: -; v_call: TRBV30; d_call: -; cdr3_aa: CAWSPTAATEAFF; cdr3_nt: TGTGCCTGGAGTCCGACAGCCGCGACTGAAGCTTTCTTT
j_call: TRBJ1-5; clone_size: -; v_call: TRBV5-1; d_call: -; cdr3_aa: CASSKGPGGNQPQHF; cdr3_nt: TGCGCCAGCAGCAAGGGACCGGGGGGCAATCAGCCCCAGCATTTT
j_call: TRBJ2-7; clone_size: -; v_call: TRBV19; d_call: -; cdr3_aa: CASSIRTERYEQYF; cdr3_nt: TGTGCCAGTAGTATAAGGACGGAACGCTACGAGCAGTACTTC